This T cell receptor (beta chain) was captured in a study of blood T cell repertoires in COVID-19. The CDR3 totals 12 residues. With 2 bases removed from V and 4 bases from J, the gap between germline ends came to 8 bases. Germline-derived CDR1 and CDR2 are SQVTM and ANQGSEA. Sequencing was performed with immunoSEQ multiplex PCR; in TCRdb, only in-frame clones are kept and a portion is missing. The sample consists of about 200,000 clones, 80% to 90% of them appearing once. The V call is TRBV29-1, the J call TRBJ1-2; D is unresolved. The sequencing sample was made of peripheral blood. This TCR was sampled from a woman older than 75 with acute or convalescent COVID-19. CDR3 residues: CSVEQSSYGYTF. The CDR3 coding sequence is TGCAGCGTTGAACAGTCTAGCTATGGCTACACCTTC.